The entry below gives a single T cell receptor (beta chain) sequence along with its context. The record originates from a study of blood T cell dynamics during melanoma immunotherapy. Time point: week 3, after first cycle of checkpoint inhibitor. Sampling occurred pretreatment (T0) and at week 3 (W3), after cycle one of checkpoint blockade. Patients with prior systemic cancer treatment, concomitant immunosuppressants, or other active malignancies were excluded. The protocol was immunoSEQ multiplex PCR, while the TCRdb copy is restricted to in-frame clones and leaves out a portion. The data show about 870 clones, with approximately 70% seen just once and 15% to 25% held by the top ten. The TCR sequence derives from a human donor with melanoma. Sequenced here: central memory CD8+ T cells from blood, sampled from a patient treated with checkpoint blockade.

This chain's CDR3 is CASSIGVLTETQYF. The CDR3 DNA follows: TGTGCCAGTAGTATAGGCGTCCTGACTGAAACCCAGTACTTC. This chain uses TRBV19 with TRBJ2-5; no reliable D call. The V gene lost 1 base and the J gene lost 8 bases, with 14 bases spanning the gap. CDR1 and CDR2 from the germline V gene are LNHDA and SQIVND (reference sequence). The CDR3 covers 14 residues.